This is a list of T cell receptor beta chains from one sample in a study of T cell repertoires in cytomegalovirus infection. TCRdb redid the calling of the reads with MiXCR, one entry per CDR3 protein. This sample has about 920,000 distinct CDR3 sequences, with 31% found just once. No antigen is known for these receptors. This specimen consisted of cultured CD8+ T cells from PBMCs, obtained from culture after CMV antigen stimulation. These receptors were collected from a human donor in good health (CMV status not recorded). Some clones in this sample may be carry-over from other donors' samples. The CDR3 runs from the conserved cysteine through the conserved F or W. The order of the fields is CDR3 protein, CDR3 DNA, V gene, J gene, clone size, D gene, CDR3 length. D genes are given only for firm matches. The size of a clone is reported for some rows only, either as once, few or many, or as a class for expanded clones.

CAGKGVNGYTF	TGTGCAGGAAAGGGGGTGAATGGCTACACCTTC	TRBV2	TRBJ1-2	.	.	11
CASIDSGSRTQYF	TGTGCCAGCATTGATTCTGGGAGCAGGACGCAGTATTTT	TRBV6-1	TRBJ2-3	many	.	13
CASSQRQVSSNQPQHF	TGTGCCAGCAGTCAACGACAGGTTTCGTCGAATCAGCCCCAGCATTTT	TRBV12-3/TRBV12-4	TRBJ1-5	few	.	16
CASNLTSGGGDTQYF	TGTGCCAGCAACTTAACTAGCGGGGGGGGAGATACGCAGTATTTT	TRBV7-8	TRBJ2-3	.	TRBD2	15
CASSLGQTSYNSPLHF	TGTGCCAGCAGTTTGGGACAGACCTCCTATAATTCACCCCTCCACTTT	TRBV12-3/TRBV12-4	TRBJ1-6	many	TRBD1	16
CASSFGPKSTQYF	TGTGCCAGCAGTTTTGGGCCCAAATCTACCCAGTACTTC	TRBV27	TRBJ2-5	few	.	13
CASGFSHRPSSTDTQYF	TGCGCCAGCGGATTCTCCCACAGGCCTAGTAGCACAGATACGCAGTATTTT	TRBV10-2	TRBJ2-3	.	.	17
CASSTPGQGHTEAFF	TGTGCCAGCAGTACTCCGGGCCAGGGTCACACTGAAGCTTTCTTT	TRBV6-2/TRBV6-3	TRBJ1-1	.	.	15
CASSFSGPLDQPQHF	TGTGCCAGCAGCTTCAGTGGACCGCTAGATCAGCCCCAGCATTTT	TRBV7-2	TRBJ1-5	many	.	15
CAIREKGGQYF	TGTGCCATCAGAGAGAAGGGAGGCCAGTACTTC	TRBV10-3	TRBJ2-5	.	.	11
CASSEIAGPGNEQFF	TGTGCCAGCAGTGAAATAGCGGGGCCGGGCAATGAGCAGTTCTTC	TRBV2	TRBJ2-1	.	TRBD2	15
CASSYINYGYTF	TGTGCCAGCAGCTACATAAACTATGGCTACACCTTC	TRBV12-3/TRBV12-4	TRBJ1-2	few	.	12
CASSARTGYTEAFF	TGTGCCAGCAGCGCGCGGACGGGATACACTGAAGCTTTCTTT	TRBV7-2	TRBJ1-1	few	.	14
CASSLARRIDGYTF	TGTGCCAGCAGCTTAGCGAGAAGAATTGATGGCTACACCTTC	TRBV7-2	TRBJ1-2	.	.	14
CASSLDNGDEQFF	TGTGCCAGCAGCTTAGATAATGGCGATGAGCAGTTCTTC	TRBV11-3	TRBJ2-1	few	.	13
CASSEWVRNNEQFF	TGTGCCAGCAGTGAATGGGTGAGGAACAATGAGCAGTTCTTC	TRBV2	TRBJ2-1	.	.	14
CATIQGARDTGELFF	TGTGCCACCATACAGGGGGCGCGGGACACCGGGGAGCTGTTTTTT	TRBV2	TRBJ2-2	few	TRBD1	15
CASSYRGQAYNEQFF	TGTGCCAGCAGTTACCGGGGACAGGCCTACAATGAGCAGTTCTTC	TRBV6-2/TRBV6-3	TRBJ2-1	.	TRBD1	15
CASSQDLDRVPRDNSPLHF	TGTGCCAGCAGCCAAGATCTGGACAGGGTCCCCCGTGATAATTCACCCCTCCACTTT	TRBV4-1	TRBJ1-6	.	TRBD1	19
CASSYMLNEETQYF	TGTGCCAGCAGTTATATGTTGAACGAAGAGACCCAGTACTTC	TRBV6-1	TRBJ2-5	few	.	14
CASSVTGGAGPSTEAFF	TGTGCCAGCAGCGTCACAGGGGGCGCAGGTCCAAGCACTGAAGCTTTCTTT	TRBV9	TRBJ1-1	.	TRBD1	17
CASSSGTRGQETQYF	TGTGCCAGCAGCTCCGGGACTAGGGGACAAGAGACCCAGTACTTC	TRBV7-9	TRBJ2-5	.	TRBD2	15
CASSSGATEAFF	TGTGCCAGCAGCTCCGGGGCCACTGAAGCTTTCTTT	TRBV7-9	TRBJ1-1	many	.	12
CASSQGGTVYHGYTF	TGCGCCAGCAGCCAAGGGGGAACGGTCTACCATGGCTACACCTTC	TRBV4-1	TRBJ1-2	few	.	15
CASSEGPYEQYF	TGTGCCAGCAGTGAGGGCCCCTACGAGCAGTACTTC	TRBV25-1	TRBJ2-7	.	.	12
CSARLRDSQETQYF	TGCAGTGCTAGACTCCGGGACAGCCAAGAGACCCAGTACTTC	TRBV20-1	TRBJ2-5	.	TRBD1	14
CASSLLFTGTGGTSGNTIYF	TGTGCCAGCAGCCTGCTTTTTACCGGGACAGGGGGAACATCTGGAAACACCATATATTTT	TRBV14	TRBJ1-3	once	TRBD1	20
CASSPRPGAYQETQYF	TGTGCCAGTAGTCCCCGACCAGGGGCGTACCAAGAGACCCAGTACTTC	TRBV19	TRBJ2-5	few	.	16
CASSIGWDGNTEAFF	TGTGCCAGTAGTATAGGTTGGGATGGGAACACTGAAGCTTTCTTT	TRBV19	TRBJ1-1	few	.	15
CASSLVREQFF	TGTGCCAGCAGCTTAGTAAGGGAGCAGTTCTTC	TRBV7-2	TRBJ2-1	few	.	11
CSVEEGTSSYEQYF	TGCAGCGTTGAAGAGGGGACTAGCTCCTACGAGCAGTACTTC	TRBV29-1	TRBJ2-7	.	TRBD2	14
CASSLGGWTYEQYF	TGTGCCAGCAGTTTGGGGGGGTGGACCTACGAGCAGTACTTC	TRBV12-3/TRBV12-4	TRBJ2-7	.	TRBD2	14
CASSLVTGGLLDTQYF	TGTGCCAGCAGCTTAGTGACAGGGGGGTTATTGGATACGCAGTATTTT	TRBV7-2	TRBJ2-3	many	TRBD1	16
CASSIGEIGENIQYF	TGTGCCAGCAGTATTGGGGAAATTGGGGAAAACATTCAGTACTTC	TRBV12-3/TRBV12-4	TRBJ2-4	few	.	15
CASSQGGSLGANVLTF	TGTGCCAGCAGCCAAGGGGGCTCTTTGGGGGCCAACGTCCTGACTTTC	TRBV14	TRBJ2-6	.	.	16
CASSFSGTDYEQYF	TGTGCCAGCAGCTTCTCCGGGACGGACTACGAGCAGTACTTC	TRBV7-8	TRBJ2-7	.	.	14
CASSQEYRGRTDTQYF	TGTGCCAGCAGCCAAGAGTACAGGGGGCGAACAGATACGCAGTATTTT	TRBV4-2	TRBJ2-3	.	TRBD1	16
CASSEALREGVGF	TGTGCCAGCAGTGAAGCGCTTCGGGAGGGTGTAGGCTTC	TRBV2	TRBJ2-7	.	TRBD2	13
CAVGGVSQYF	TGTGCCGTCGGTGGCGTTTCGCAGTATTTT	TRBV12-3/TRBV12-4	TRBJ2-3	.	.	10
CASSPGTGGSPLHF	TGTGCCAGCAGCCCCGGGACAGGGGGTTCACCCCTCCACTTT	TRBV19	TRBJ1-6	many	TRBD1	14
CANSPRTVVFGYTF	TGTGCCAACAGTCCCAGGACGGTAGTATTTGGCTACACCTTC	TRBV27	TRBJ1-2	.	.	14
CASSQIYANSGNTIYF	TGCGCCAGCAGCCAAATCTACGCAAACTCTGGAAACACCATATATTTT	TRBV4-1	TRBJ1-3	few	.	16
CASRPPGRTGELFF	TGTGCCAGCAGGCCTCCAGGGCGGACCGGGGAGCTGTTTTTT	TRBV12-3/TRBV12-4	TRBJ2-2	few	.	14
CVSSLRTSGGTSYNEQFF	TGTGTCAGCAGTTTACGGACTAGCGGGGGGACCTCCTACAATGAGCAGTTCTTC	TRBV28	TRBJ2-1	.	TRBD2	18
CASSPTSGGAFSQYF	TGTGCCAGCAGTCCGACTAGCGGGGGGGCCTTTTCGCAGTATTTT	TRBV6-5	TRBJ2-3	few	TRBD2	15
CASSPISGNMNTEAFF	TGTGCCAGCAGTCCTATAAGCGGGAATATGAACACTGAAGCTTTCTTT	TRBV27	TRBJ1-1	.	.	16
CASSYSDGIIPQETQYF	TGTGCCAGCAGTTACTCTGACGGGATTATACCCCAGGAGACCCAGTACTTC	TRBV6-6	TRBJ2-5	few	.	17
CTSSYVGGEQFF	TGTACCAGCAGTTACGTCGGGGGTGAGCAGTTCTTC	TRBV6-1	TRBJ2-1	.	.	12
CASSLRTNPNQPQHF	TGTGCCAGCAGTTTAAGGACAAACCCAAATCAGCCCCAGCATTTT	TRBV12-3/TRBV12-4	TRBJ1-5	few	.	15
CASSRSVDGNPYGYTF	TGTGCCAGCAGTCGCTCGGTGGACGGGAATCCCTATGGCTACACCTTC	TRBV6-2/TRBV6-3	TRBJ1-2	few	.	16
CASSFGRELFF	TGTGCCAGCAGCTTTGGCAGGGAACTGTTTTTT	TRBV7-9	TRBJ1-4	many	.	11